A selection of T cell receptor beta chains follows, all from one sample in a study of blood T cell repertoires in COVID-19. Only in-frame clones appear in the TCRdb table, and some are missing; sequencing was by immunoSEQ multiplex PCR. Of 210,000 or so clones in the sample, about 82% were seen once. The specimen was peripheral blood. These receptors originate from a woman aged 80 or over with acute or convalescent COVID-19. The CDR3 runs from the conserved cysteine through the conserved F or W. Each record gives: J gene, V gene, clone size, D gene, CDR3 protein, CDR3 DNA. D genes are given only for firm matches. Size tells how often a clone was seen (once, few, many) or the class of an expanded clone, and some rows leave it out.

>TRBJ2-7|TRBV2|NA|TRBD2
CASSEEGGRVYEQYF
TGTGCCAGCAGTGAAGAGGGCGGGAGGGTTTACGAGCAGTACTTC
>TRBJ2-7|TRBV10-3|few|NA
CATFSALDYEQYF
TGTGCCACCTTTAGCGCTCTTGACTACGAGCAGTACTTC
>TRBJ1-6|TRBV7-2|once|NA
CASATPSYNSPLHF
TGTGCCAGCGCAACACCCTCCTATAATTCACCCCTCCACTTT
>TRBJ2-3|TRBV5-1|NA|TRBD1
CASRQGALTDTQYF
TGCGCCAGCAGACAGGGGGCGCTGACAGATACGCAGTATTTT
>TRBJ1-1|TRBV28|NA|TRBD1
CASRFTPQGPTEAFF
TGTGCCAGCAGGTTCACACCACAGGGGCCCACTGAAGCTTTCTTT
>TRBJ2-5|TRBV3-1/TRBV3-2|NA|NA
CASSPFARAGVGETQYF
TGTGCCAGCAGCCCCTTCGCCCGGGCAGGGGTCGGAGAGACCCAGTACTTC
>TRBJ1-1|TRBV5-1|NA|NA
CASSAQGFGSEAFF
TGCGCCAGCAGCGCACAGGGCTTTGGGTCTGAAGCTTTCTTT
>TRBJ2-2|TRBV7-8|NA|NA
CASSLVSSGNTGELFF
TGTGCCAGCAGCTTAGTATCCAGTGGGAACACCGGGGAGCTGTTTTTT
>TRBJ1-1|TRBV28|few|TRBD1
CASSSSGTVNTEAFF
TGTGCCAGCAGTTCTTCCGGGACAGTCAACACTGAAGCTTTCTTT
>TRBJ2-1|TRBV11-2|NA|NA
CASTLSWTQDNEQFF
TGTGCCAGCACCCTTTCGTGGACTCAAGACAATGAGCAGTTCTTC
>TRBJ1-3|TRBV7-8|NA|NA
CASSFQGPGNTIYF
TGTGCCAGCAGCTTCCAGGGTCCTGGAAACACCATATATTTT
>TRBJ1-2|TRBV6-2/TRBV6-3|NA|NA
CASSYAGQDNYGYTF
TGTGCCAGCAGTTACGCGGGGCAGGATAACTATGGCTACACCTTC
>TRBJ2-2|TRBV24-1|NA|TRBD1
CATSPPPGQGANTGELFF
TGTGCCACCAGTCCCCCCCCGGGACAGGGGGCAAACACCGGGGAGCTGTTTTTT
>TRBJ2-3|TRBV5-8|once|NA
CASSLPNTDTQYF
TGTGCCAGCAGCTTGCCCAACACAGATACGCAGTATTTT
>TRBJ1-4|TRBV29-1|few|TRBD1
CSAGQGARGEKLFF
TGCAGCGCAGGACAGGGGGCGCGGGGGGAAAAACTGTTTTTT
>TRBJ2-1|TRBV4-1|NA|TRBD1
CASSQETGIRTGAYNEQFF
TGCGCCAGCAGCCAAGAAACTGGGATTAGGACAGGAGCCTACAATGAGCAGTTCTTC
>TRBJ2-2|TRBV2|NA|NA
CASSDHSNTGELFF
TGTGCCAGCAGTGACCACTCGAACACCGGGGAGCTGTTTTTT
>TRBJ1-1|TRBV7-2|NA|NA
CASSFTENTEAFF
TGTGCCAGCAGCTTCACAGAGAACACTGAAGCTTTCTTT
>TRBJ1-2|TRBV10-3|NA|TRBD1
CAISDSTGTDGYTF
TGTGCCATCAGTGACTCGACAGGGACGGATGGCTACACCTTC
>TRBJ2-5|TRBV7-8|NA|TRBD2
CASSPLEASGKRPQYF
TGTGCCAGCAGCCCTCTGGAGGCTAGCGGGAAGCGGCCCCAGTACTTC
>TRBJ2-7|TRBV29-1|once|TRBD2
CSVADRTSGPYEQYF
TGCAGCGTTGCGGACCGGACTAGCGGACCCTACGAGCAGTACTTC
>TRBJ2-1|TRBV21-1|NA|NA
CASSKAFRQLPYNEQFF
TGTGCCAGCAGCAAAGCCTTCCGACAGTTACCTTACAATGAGCAGTTCTTC
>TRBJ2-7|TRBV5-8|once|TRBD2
CASSLPSGGIHEQYF
TGTGCCAGCAGCTTGCCAAGCGGGGGGATTCACGAGCAGTACTTC
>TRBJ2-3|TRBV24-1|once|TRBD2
CATSDLSSLAGGTDTQYF
TGTGCCACCAGTGATTTGTCCTCACTAGCGGGAGGGACAGATACGCAGTATTTT
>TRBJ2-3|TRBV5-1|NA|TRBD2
CASSPGLAGPDTQYF
TGCGCCAGCAGCCCGGGACTAGCGGGGCCAGATACGCAGTATTTT
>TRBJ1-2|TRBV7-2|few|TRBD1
CASSPRTGRHGYTF
TGTGCCAGCAGCCCACGGACAGGGAGGCATGGCTACACCTTC
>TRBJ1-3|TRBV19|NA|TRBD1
CASKQGVLSGNTIYF
TGTGCCAGCAAACAGGGGGTACTCTCTGGAAACACCATATATTTT